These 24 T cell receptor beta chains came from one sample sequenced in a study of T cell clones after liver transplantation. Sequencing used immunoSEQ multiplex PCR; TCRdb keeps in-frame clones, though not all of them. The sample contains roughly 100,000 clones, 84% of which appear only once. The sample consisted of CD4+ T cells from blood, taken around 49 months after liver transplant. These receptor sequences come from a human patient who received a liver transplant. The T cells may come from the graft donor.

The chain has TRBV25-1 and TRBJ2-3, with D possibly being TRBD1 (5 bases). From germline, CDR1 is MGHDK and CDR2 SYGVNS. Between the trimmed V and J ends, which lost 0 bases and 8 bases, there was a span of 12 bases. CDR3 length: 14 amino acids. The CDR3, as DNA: TGTGCCAGCAGTGAATACGACAGCAGACTTACGCAGTATTTT. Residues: CASSEYDSRLTQYF. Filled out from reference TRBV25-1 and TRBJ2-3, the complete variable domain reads EADIYQTPRYLVIGTGKKITLECSQTMGHDKMYWYQQDPGMELHLIHYSYGVNSTEKGDLSSESTVSRIRTEHFPLTLESARPSHTSQYLCASSEYDSRLTQYFGPGTRLTVL.

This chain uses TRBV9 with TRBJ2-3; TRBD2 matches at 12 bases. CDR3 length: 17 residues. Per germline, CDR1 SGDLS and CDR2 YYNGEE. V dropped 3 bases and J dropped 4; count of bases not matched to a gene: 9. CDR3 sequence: CASSARLAGEWPDTQYF. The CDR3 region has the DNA TGTGCCAGCAGCGCAAGACTAGCGGGAGAGTGGCCAGATACGCAGTATTTT.

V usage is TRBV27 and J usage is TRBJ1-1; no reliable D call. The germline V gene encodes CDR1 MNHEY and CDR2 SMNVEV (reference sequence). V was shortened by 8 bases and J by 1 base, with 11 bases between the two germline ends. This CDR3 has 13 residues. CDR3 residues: CASGNYRNTEAFF. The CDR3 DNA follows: TGTGCCAGCGGAAATTACAGGAACACTGAAGCTTTCTTT.

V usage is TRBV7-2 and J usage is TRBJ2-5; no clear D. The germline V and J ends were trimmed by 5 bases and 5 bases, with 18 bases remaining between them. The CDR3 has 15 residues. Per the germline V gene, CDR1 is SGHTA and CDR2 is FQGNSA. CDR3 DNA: TGTGCCAGCAGCCCCCGCAAGTGGGGTTGGGAGACCCAGTACTTC. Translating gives CASSPRKWGWETQYF.

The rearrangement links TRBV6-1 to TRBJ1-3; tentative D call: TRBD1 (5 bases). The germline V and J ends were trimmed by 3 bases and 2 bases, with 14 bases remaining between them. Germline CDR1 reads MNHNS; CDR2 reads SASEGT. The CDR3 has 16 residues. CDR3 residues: CASSDRSGTPGNTIYF. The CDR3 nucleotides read TGTGCCAGCAGTGACCGCTCGGGGACCCCTGGAAACACCATATATTTT.

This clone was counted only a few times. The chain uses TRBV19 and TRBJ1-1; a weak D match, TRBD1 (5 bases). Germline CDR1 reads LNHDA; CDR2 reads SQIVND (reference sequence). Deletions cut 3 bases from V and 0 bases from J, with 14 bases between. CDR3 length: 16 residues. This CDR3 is CASSISDSAMNTEAFF. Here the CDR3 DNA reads TGTGCCAGTAGTATCTCAGACAGCGCAATGAACACTGAAGCTTTCTTT.

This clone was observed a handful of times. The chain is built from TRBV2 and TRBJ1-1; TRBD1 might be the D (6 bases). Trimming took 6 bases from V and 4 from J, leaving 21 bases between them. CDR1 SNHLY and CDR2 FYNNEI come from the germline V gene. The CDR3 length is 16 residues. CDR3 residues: CASRGDTRQVGTEAFF. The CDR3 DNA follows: TGTGCCAGCAGGGGGGACACGCGACAGGTGGGCACTGAAGCTTTCTTT.

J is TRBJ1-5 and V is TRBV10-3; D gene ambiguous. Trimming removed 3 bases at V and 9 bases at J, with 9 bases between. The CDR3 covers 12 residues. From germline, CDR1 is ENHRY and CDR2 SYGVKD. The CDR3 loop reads CAISEEFGPQHF. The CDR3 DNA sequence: TGTGCCATCAGTGAAGAGTTTGGGCCCCAGCATTTT.

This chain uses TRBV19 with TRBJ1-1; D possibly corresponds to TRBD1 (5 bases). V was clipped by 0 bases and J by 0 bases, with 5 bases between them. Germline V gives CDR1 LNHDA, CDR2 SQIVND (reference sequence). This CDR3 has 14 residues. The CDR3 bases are TGTGCCAGTAGTATAGAGGGGGTGAACACTGAAGCTTTCTTT. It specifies CASSIEGVNTEAFF. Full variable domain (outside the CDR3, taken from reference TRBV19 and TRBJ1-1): DGGITQSPKYLFRKEGQNVTLSCEQNLNHDAMYWYRQDPGQGLRLIYYSQIVNDFQKGDIAEGYSVSREKKESFPLTVTSAQKNPTAFYLCASSIEGVNTEAFFGQGTRLTVV.

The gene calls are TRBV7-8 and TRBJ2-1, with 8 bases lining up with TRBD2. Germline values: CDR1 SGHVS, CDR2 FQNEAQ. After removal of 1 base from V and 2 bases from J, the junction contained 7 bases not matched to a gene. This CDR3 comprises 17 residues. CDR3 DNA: TGTGCCAGCAGCTTAGGAAGCGGGAGAGCAACCTACAATGAGCAGTTCTTC. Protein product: CASSLGSGRATYNEQFF.

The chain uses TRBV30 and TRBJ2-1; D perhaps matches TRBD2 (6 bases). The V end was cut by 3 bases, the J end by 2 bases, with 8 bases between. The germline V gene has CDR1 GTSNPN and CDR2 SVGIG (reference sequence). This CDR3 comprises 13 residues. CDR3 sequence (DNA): TGTGCCTGGAGCCGGACTACCTACAATGAGCAGTTCTTC. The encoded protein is CAWSRTTYNEQFF.

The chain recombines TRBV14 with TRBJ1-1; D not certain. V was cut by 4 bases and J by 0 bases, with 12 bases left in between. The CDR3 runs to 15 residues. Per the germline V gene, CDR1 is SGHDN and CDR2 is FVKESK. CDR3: CASSPLLQMNTEAFF. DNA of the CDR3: TGTGCCAGCAGCCCCCTTCTACAGATGAACACTGAAGCTTTCTTT.

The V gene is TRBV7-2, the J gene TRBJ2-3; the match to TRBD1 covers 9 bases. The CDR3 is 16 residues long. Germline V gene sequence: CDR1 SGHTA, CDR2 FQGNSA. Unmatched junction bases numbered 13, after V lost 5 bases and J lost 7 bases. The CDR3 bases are TGTGCCAGCAGCCCGACTCAGGGGACAGGGAAACATACGCAGTATTTT. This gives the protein CASSPTQGTGKHTQYF.

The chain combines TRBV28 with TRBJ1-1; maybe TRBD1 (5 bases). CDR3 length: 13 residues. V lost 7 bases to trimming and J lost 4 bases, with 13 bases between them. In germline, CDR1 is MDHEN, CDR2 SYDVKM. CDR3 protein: CASTAGVSTEAFF. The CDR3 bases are TGTGCCAGCACCGCGGGGGTCAGCACTGAAGCTTTCTTT.

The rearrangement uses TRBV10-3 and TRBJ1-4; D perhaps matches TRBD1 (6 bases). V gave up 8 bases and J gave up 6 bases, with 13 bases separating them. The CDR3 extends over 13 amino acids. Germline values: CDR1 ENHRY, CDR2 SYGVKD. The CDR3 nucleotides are TGTGCCATCTCACAGGGACGGGATGAAAAACTGTTTTTT. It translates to CAISQGRDEKLFF.

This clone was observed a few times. The CDR3 region is CASSYSLGIGAGELFF. The CDR3 DNA reads as TGTGCCAGCAGTTACTCGTTAGGGATTGGGGCCGGGGAGCTGTTTTTT. The chain uses TRBV6-5 and TRBJ2-2; D not resolved. V was trimmed by 0 bases and J by 6 bases, leaving 14 bases between them. The CDR3 has 16 amino acids. Germline CDR1 reads MNHEY; CDR2 reads SVGAGI.

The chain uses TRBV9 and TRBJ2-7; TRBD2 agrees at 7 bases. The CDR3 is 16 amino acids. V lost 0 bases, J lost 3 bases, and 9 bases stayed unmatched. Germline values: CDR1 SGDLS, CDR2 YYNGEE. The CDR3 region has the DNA TGTGCCAGCAGCGTAGCGGTGGGAGCGGGAATCTACGAGCAGTACTTC. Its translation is CASSVAVGAGIYEQYF.

CDR3 nucleotides: TGTGCCAGCTCACCGTGCTTCGAGTGTCACACTGAAGCTTTCTTT. This encodes CASSPCFECHTEAFF. The chain uses TRBV18 and TRBJ1-1; D not certain. Germline V lookup: CDR1 KGHSH, CDR2 LQKENI. The V and J ends lost 3 bases and 3 bases respectively, with 14 bases between them. The CDR3 extends over 15 amino acids.

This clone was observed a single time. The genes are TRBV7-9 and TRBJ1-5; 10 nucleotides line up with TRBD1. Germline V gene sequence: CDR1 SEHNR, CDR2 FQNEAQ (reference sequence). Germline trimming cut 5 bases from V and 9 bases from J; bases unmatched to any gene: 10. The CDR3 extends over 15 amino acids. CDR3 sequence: CASSPGQGGLRPQHF. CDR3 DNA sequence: TGTGCCAGCAGCCCAGGACAGGGGGGTTTACGGCCCCAGCATTTT.

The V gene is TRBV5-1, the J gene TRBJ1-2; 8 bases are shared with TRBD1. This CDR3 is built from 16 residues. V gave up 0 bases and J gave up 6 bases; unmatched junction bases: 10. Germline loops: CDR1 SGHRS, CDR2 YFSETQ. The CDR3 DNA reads TGCGCCAGCAGCTTGGGTGGACAGGGAGGTCGGGATGGCTACACCTTC. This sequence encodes CASSLGGQGGRDGYTF.

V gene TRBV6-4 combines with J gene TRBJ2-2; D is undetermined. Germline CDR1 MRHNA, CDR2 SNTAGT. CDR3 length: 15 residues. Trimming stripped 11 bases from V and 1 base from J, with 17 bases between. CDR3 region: CADTPPPENTGELFF. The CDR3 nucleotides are TGTGCCGACACACCGCCCCCGGAGAACACCGGGGAGCTGTTTTTT.

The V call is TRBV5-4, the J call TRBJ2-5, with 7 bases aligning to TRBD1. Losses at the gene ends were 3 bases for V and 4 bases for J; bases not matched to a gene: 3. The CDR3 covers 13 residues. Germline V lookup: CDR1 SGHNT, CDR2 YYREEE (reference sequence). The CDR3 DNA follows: TGTGCCAGCAGCTCGACAGGGCGAGAGACCCAGTACTTC. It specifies CASSSTGRETQYF.

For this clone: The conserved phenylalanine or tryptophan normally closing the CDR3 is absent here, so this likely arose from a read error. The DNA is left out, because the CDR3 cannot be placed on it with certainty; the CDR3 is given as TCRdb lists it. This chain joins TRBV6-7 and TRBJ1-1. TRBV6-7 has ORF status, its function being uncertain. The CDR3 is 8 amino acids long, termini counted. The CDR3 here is CASSYPGP.

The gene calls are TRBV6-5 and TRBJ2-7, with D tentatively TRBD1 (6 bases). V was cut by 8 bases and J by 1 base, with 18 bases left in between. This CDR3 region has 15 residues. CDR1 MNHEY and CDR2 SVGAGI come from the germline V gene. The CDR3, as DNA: TGTGCCAGCCAGCCCTATGGGGGCAATTCCTACGAGCAGTACTTC. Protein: CASQPYGGNSYEQYF.